A single sample is the source of the 9 T cell receptor beta chains below, sequenced in a study of blood T cell repertoires in COVID-19. Here immunoSEQ multiplex PCR was the method, and the copy in TCRdb shows in-frame clones only, minus some. This repertoire shows fewer than 200,000 clones, around 84% found once; its top ten account for 5% to 6%. Input material: peripheral blood. All receptors derive from a woman in her 50s with COVID-19, enrolled during active disease.

The chain employs TRBV2 and TRBJ2-5; TRBD2 matches at 8 bases. The CDR3 is made up of 17 amino acids. The V and J ends lost 4 bases and 2 bases, in that order; junction bases with no gene match: 12. Germline CDR1 SNHLY, CDR2 FYNNEI. Written as DNA, the CDR3 is TGTGCCAGCAGTGGCCGGGGGAGCGGGGGCCCTCAAGAGACCCAGTACTTC. It specifies CASSGRGSGGPQETQYF.

The chain employs TRBV19 and TRBJ2-7; D might be TRBD2 (6 bases). The germline V and J ends were trimmed by 5 bases and 2 bases, with 16 bases remaining between them. Germline V gene sequence: CDR1 LNHDA, CDR2 SQIVND (reference sequence). The CDR3 has 15 amino acids. DNA for the CDR3: TGTGCCAGTAGTTCAACCGGGACTGGGACCTACGAGCAGTACTTC. Translation: CASSSTGTGTYEQYF. The full variable domain, in which reference TRBV19 and TRBJ2-7 provide the parts outside the CDR3, is DGGITQSPKYLFRKEGQNVTLSCEQNLNHDAMYWYRQDPGQGLRLIYYSQIVNDFQKGDIAEGYSVSREKKESFPLTVTSAQKNPTAFYLCASSSTGTGTYEQYFGPGTRLTVT.

CDR3 amino acids: CASSLVAGSGNTIYF. The CDR3 DNA reads as TGTGCCAGCAGCTTAGTTGCGGGTTCTGGAAACACCATATATTTT. The chain links TRBV11-3 to TRBJ1-3; D not resolved. Trimming took 1 base from V and 1 from J, leaving 8 bases between them. Germline V lookup: CDR1 SGHNT, CDR2 YENEEA. The CDR3 runs 15 residues.

This clone came up once. This rearrangement joins TRBV6-5 to TRBJ2-5; no clear D. This CDR3 is built from 13 residues. V lost 5 bases and J 0 bases, leaving 7 bases between the germline ends. CDR1 MNHEY and CDR2 SVGAGI come from the germline V gene. The CDR3: CASSKHDQETQYF. The CDR3 DNA reads as TGTGCCAGCAGTAAACACGACCAAGAGACCCAGTACTTC.

This clone showed up just a few times. This chain links TRBV27 with TRBJ2-7, with a tentative D call TRBD1 (5 bases). Per the germline V gene, CDR1 is MNHEY and CDR2 is SMNVEV (reference sequence). Trimming took 5 bases from V and 2 from J, leaving 10 bases between them. The CDR3 sequence is 13 residues long. CDR3 residues: CASSKGVAYEQYF. DNA of the CDR3: TGTGCCAGCAGTAAAGGGGTCGCCTACGAGCAGTACTTC.

The CDR3 sequence is CASSRSGSSGGYEQYF. The CDR3 DNA reads TGTGCCAGCAGCCGTTCGGGGTCTAGCGGGGGCTACGAGCAGTACTTC. The chain uses TRBV7-9 and TRBJ2-7; 10 nucleotides agree with TRBD2. Germline assignment: CDR1 SEHNR and CDR2 FQNEAQ (reference sequence). The V and J ends lost 5 bases and 3 bases, in that order; junction bases with no gene match: 10. The CDR3 has 16 residues.

The chain recombines TRBV27 with TRBJ2-5; 8 nucleotides agree with TRBD1. The CDR3 length is 15 residues. The germline gives CDR1 MNHEY, CDR2 SMNVEV (reference sequence). V was clipped by 8 bases and J by 5 bases; unmatched bases: 13. The chain's CDR3 is CASPSEGQGAETQYF. Written as DNA, the CDR3 is TGTGCCAGCCCATCCGAGGGGCAGGGGGCCGAGACCCAGTACTTC.

Regarding this clone: Other nucleotide sequences from this sample produce the same CDR3. V is TRBV10-3 and J is TRBJ2-7; D might be TRBD2 (5 bases). Germline V CDR1 and CDR2: ENHRY, SYGVKD. V dropped 2 bases and J dropped 2 bases, with 13 bases sitting between them. The CDR3 length is 15 residues. This CDR3 reads CAISEPRTGTYEQYF. The CDR3 region has the DNA TGTGCCATCAGTGAGCCGAGGACGGGGACCTACGAGCAGTACTTC.

J is TRBJ1-5 and V is TRBV27; no clear D gene. V lost 2 bases, J lost 2 bases, and 4 bases lay in between. The germline V gene encodes CDR1 MNHEY and CDR2 SMNVEV (reference sequence). The length of the CDR3 is 13 residues. CDR3 nucleotide sequence: TGTGCCAGCAGTTTACGGGGCAATCAGCCCCAGCATTTT. This gives the protein CASSLRGNQPQHF.